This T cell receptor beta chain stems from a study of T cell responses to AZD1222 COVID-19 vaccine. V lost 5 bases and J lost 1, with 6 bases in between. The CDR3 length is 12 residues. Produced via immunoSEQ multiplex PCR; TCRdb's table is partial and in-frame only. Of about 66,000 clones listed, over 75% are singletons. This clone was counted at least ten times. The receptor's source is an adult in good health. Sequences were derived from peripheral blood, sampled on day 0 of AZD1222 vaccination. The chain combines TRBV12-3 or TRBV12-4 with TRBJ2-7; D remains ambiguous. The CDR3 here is CASSPKSYEQYF. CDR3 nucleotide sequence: TGTGCCAGCAGTCCTAAGTCCTACGAGCAGTACTTC.